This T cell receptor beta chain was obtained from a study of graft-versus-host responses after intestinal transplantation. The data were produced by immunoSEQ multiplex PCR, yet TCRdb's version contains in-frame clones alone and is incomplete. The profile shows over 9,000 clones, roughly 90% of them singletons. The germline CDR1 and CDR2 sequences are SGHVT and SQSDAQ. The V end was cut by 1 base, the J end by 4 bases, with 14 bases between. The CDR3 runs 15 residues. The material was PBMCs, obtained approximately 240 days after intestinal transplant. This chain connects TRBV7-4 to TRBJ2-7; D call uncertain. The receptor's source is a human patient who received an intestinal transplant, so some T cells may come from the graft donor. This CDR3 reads CASSLVGPTSYEQYF. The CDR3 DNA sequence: TGTGCCAGCAGCTTAGTGGGTCCTACCTCTTACGAGCAGTACTTC.